Listed below are T cell receptor beta chains from one sample, sequenced in a study of vaccination and CD4 T cells after COVID-19. The antigens for these receptors are not known. TCRdb re-called the PCR reads through MiXCR, storing one row per CDR3 protein. The sample carries under 8,000 distinct CDR3 sequences, roughly 50% recorded once. Sequenced sample: CD4+ T cells from blood, cultured in vitro. The receptors were gathered from a human donor in good health. The CDR3 runs from the conserved cysteine through the conserved F or W. Each record gives: D gene, V gene, J gene, clone size, CDR3 DNA, CDR3 protein. D genes are given only for firm matches. Rows may omit the clone size; those that give it use once, few, many or a size class.

>TRBD2|TRBV25-1|TRBJ2-2|few
TGTGCCAGCAGCCAAACTAGCGGGGGGAGGACCGGGGAGCTGTTTTTT
CASSQTSGGRTGELFF
>TRBD1|TRBV28|TRBJ1-2|NA
TGTGCCAGCAGGGCAGGGGGCCTGTATGGCTACACCTTC
CASRAGGLYGYTF
>TRBD1|TRBV27|TRBJ1-2|NA
TGTGCCAGCCGGAGACAGGGATGGAGGGGCTACACCTTC
CASRRQGWRGYTF
>TRBD2|TRBV19|TRBJ2-1|NA
TGTGCCAGTAGTACTAGCGGGAGTCGGTGGGGTGAGCAGTTCTTC
CASSTSGSRWGEQFF
>NA|TRBV7-8|TRBJ2-2|NA
TGTGCCAGCAGCTTAGGGTATGAGGTAGCGAACACCGGGGAGCTGTTTTTT
CASSLGYEVANTGELFF
>NA|TRBV27|TRBJ1-5|NA
TGTGCCGCGAGGGGAGGAGTTGATCAGCCCCAGCATTTT
CAARGGVDQPQHF
>NA|TRBV12-3/TRBV12-4|TRBJ1-1|NA
TGTGCCAGCAGTTTAGCGACCGGGGACACTGAAGCTTTCTTT
CASSLATGDTEAFF
>NA|TRBV7-2|TRBJ2-5|few
TGTGCCAGCAGCCTGGGACCAACATCGGCCCAGTACTTC
CASSLGPTSAQYF
>NA|TRBV5-4|TRBJ1-6|NA
TGTGCCAGCAGCGTCTTTTTCGGGGGGTCCTATAATTCACCCCTCCACTTT
CASSVFFGGSYNSPLHF
>TRBD1|TRBV6-1|TRBJ2-4|NA
TGTGCCAGCAGTCCGGAAAACAGGGGGAGAGCCAAAAACATTCAGTACTTC
CASSPENRGRAKNIQYF
>NA|TRBV12-3/TRBV12-4|TRBJ2-7|NA
TGTGCCAGCAGTTCGCTCTCCTACGAGCAGTACTTC
CASSSLSYEQYF
>NA|TRBV20-1|TRBJ1-1|few
TGCAGTGCGCTACAGGGCAAGAACACTGAAGCTTTCTTT
CSALQGKNTEAFF
>NA|TRBV6-1|TRBJ1-5|NA
TGTGCCACCGGTCAGGGAGGGAAGGGCAGGCCCCAGCATTTT
CATGQGGKGRPQHF
>NA|TRBV6-1|TRBJ1-1|once
TGTGCCAGCAGAACATCTGAAGCTTTCTTT
CASRTSEAFF
>TRBD1|TRBV6-1|TRBJ1-5|few
TGTGCCAGCAGCCGAAGGCATGGGACAGGGAATCAGCCCCAGCATTTT
CASSRRHGTGNQPQHF
>NA|TRBV7-9|TRBJ2-5|NA
TGTGCCGGGGGCGGGCAGAGCCAAGAGACCCAGTACTTC
CAGGGQSQETQYF
>NA|TRBV6-5|TRBJ1-5|NA
TGTGCCAGCAGTTACTCCTACGGTAATCAGCCCCAGCATTTT
CASSYSYGNQPQHF
>TRBD1|TRBV9|TRBJ1-6|NA
TGTGCCAGCAGCGTAGCGGGACAGGGGTTTAACTCACCCCTCCACTTT
CASSVAGQGFNSPLHF
>TRBD1|TRBV6-1|TRBJ2-7|NA
TGTGCCAGCAGTGAATGGGACAGGGGTCCCGAGCAGTACTTC
CASSEWDRGPEQYF
>TRBD2|TRBV5-1|TRBJ2-1|NA
TGCGCCAGCAGCTTTACTCTAGCGGGGGGCCCCAATGAGCAGTTCTTC
CASSFTLAGGPNEQFF
>TRBD1|TRBV7-2|TRBJ2-5|NA
TGTGCCAGCAGCCAATGGACAGGGGAGACCCAGTACTTC
CASSQWTGETQYF
>NA|TRBV11-2|TRBJ1-6|NA
TGTGCCAGCAGCTTAGACCGCAGAAATTCACCCCTCCACTTT
CASSLDRRNSPLHF
>NA|TRBV20-1|TRBJ1-5|NA
TGCAGTGCCCGGGAGATGGGTCCGAATCAGCCCCAGCATTTT
CSAREMGPNQPQHF
>NA|TRBV27|TRBJ1-5|few
TGTGCCAGCAGTTTCCAACCAGATCGGCCCCAGCATTTT
CASSFQPDRPQHF
>NA|TRBV10-2|TRBJ2-7|once
TGCGCCAGCAGCTGGGACTCCTACGAGCAGTACTTC
CASSWDSYEQYF
>NA|TRBV2|TRBJ1-5|NA
TGTGCCAGCAGTAGAGGGGAAACTAGCAATCAGCCCCAGCATTTT
CASSRGETSNQPQHF
>NA|TRBV19|TRBJ2-1|once
TGTGGACGACGGGGGGCAATACTGAACAATGAGCAGTTCTTC
CGRRGAILNNEQFF
>NA|TRBV5-4|TRBJ2-2|NA
TGTGCCAGCAGCGCGGGACAGAACACCGGGGAGCTGTTTTTT
CASSAGQNTGELFF
>NA|TRBV7-2|TRBJ1-5|NA
TGTGCCAGCAGCTTCCCGGGGGCAGTTCAGCCCCAGCATTTT
CASSFPGAVQPQHF
>TRBD1|TRBV27|TRBJ2-5|NA
TGTGCCAGCGGATTCAGGGGGTACCAAGAGACCCAGTACTTC
CASGFRGYQETQYF
>NA|TRBV19|TRBJ2-1|few
TGTGCCAGTAGGGTAGTAGATGAGCAGTTCTTC
CASRVVDEQFF
>NA|TRBV2|TRBJ2-2|few
TGTGCCAGTAATTCGGCGCCCGGGGAGCTGTTTTTT
CASNSAPGELFF
>TRBD1|TRBV19|TRBJ1-5|NA
TGTGCCAGTGGAGCCGGGACAGGGAGCAATCAGCCCCAGCATTTT
CASGAGTGSNQPQHF
>NA|TRBV20-1|TRBJ1-1|NA
TGCAGTGCTAGAGAAGGTTCGGTGAACACTGAAGCTTTCTTT
CSAREGSVNTEAFF
>NA|TRBV7-2|TRBJ1-6|NA
TGTGCCAGCAGCTTAGCGGGGATCGGTAATTCACCCCTCCACTTT
CASSLAGIGNSPLHF
>TRBD2|TRBV19|TRBJ2-3|once
TGTGCCAGTAGTATAGGAACGATTCTAGCGGGAGCGGCAGATACGCAGTATTTT
CASSIGTILAGAADTQYF
>NA|TRBV30|TRBJ2-2|NA
TGTGCCTGGAGTGGGCGGCGGGACACCGGGGAGCTGTTTTTT
CAWSGRRDTGELFF
>NA|TRBV6-1|TRBJ1-1|NA
TGTGCCAGCAGCCCCCCAGCTGGGAACACTGAAGCTTTCTTT
CASSPPAGNTEAFF
>NA|TRBV27|TRBJ1-3|few
TGTGCCAGCAGGGCCCGGGGGGCACGCGGAAACACCATATATTTT
CASRARGARGNTIYF
>TRBD2|TRBV5-4|TRBJ2-7|NA
TGTGCCAGCAGCTTACCCCTAGCGGGAGTTATATCGGGCGAGCAGTACTTC
CASSLPLAGVISGEQYF
>NA|TRBV21-1|TRBJ2-7|NA
TGTGCCAGCAGCAAAGAGAGAAGATTGAGACTAGCGTCCGAGCAGTACTTC
CASSKERRLRLASEQYF
>NA|TRBV2|TRBJ1-5|NA
TGTGCCAGCAGTGAGGCCCGACTTTATCAGCCCCAGCATTTT
CASSEARLYQPQHF
>NA|TRBV12-5|TRBJ2-5|few
TGTGCTAGTGGCATAAAAGAGACCCAGTACTTC
CASGIKETQYF
>TRBD1|TRBV6-5|TRBJ2-7|NA
TGTGCCAGCAGTTACCCTACCCCGGGACAGGGAGGAGAGCAGTACTTC
CASSYPTPGQGGEQYF
>NA|TRBV6-1|TRBJ2-2|few
TGTGCCAGCAGTGCGAAAGATTCTGGGACCGGGGAGCTGTTTTTT
CASSAKDSGTGELFF
>NA|TRBV6-2/TRBV6-3|TRBJ1-2|NA
TGTGCCAGCTCCCTGCGGGGGTTGTCTAACTATGGCTACACCTTC
CASSLRGLSNYGYTF
>TRBD1|TRBV7-2|TRBJ1-2|NA
TGTGCCAGCAGCTTAATGCTAGGAGGGGGCCAAGGCTATGGCTACACCTTC
CASSLMLGGGQGYGYTF
>NA|TRBV20-1|TRBJ1-2|NA
TGCAGTGCTACAACGGGACCACTGGGGAGGGGCTACACCTTC
CSATTGPLGRGYTF
>NA|TRBV19|TRBJ1-5|few
TGTGCCAGTAGTATGCAGGGCCAGCAGCCCCAGCATTTT
CASSMQGQQPQHF
>NA|TRBV5-4|TRBJ1-2|NA
TGTGCCAGCAGCTTGGAGCTCCGCGGCTATGGCTACACCTTC
CASSLELRGYGYTF
>TRBD1|TRBV9|TRBJ2-5|once
TGTGCCAGCAGCGTAGGGACAGGGGGTTTACGAGAGACCCAGTACTTC
CASSVGTGGLRETQYF
>NA|TRBV12-3/TRBV12-4|TRBJ1-4|NA
TGTGCCAGCAGTTTACAGGGGCGAAAGGATGAAAAACTGTTTTTT
CASSLQGRKDEKLFF
>NA|TRBV6-2/TRBV6-3|TRBJ1-1|few
TGTGCCAGCAGTTTCCAGGGGCTGAACACTGAAGCTTTCTTT
CASSFQGLNTEAFF
>NA|TRBV7-2|TRBJ1-5|NA
TGTGCCAGCAGCCCAGGGCGGGGGGCAGGTAATCAGCCCCAGCATTTT
CASSPGRGAGNQPQHF
>NA|TRBV6-1|TRBJ1-1|NA
TGTGCCAGTCGAATGAACACTGAAGCTTTCTTT
CASRMNTEAFF
>NA|TRBV5-4|TRBJ1-1|NA
TGTGCCAGCAGCAGAACCAGGGTCGGCACTGAAGCTTTCTTT
CASSRTRVGTEAFF
>NA|TRBV7-2|TRBJ2-3|NA
TGTGCCAGCACCCGACAGCGTTCGGATACGCAGTATTTT
CASTRQRSDTQYF
>TRBD2|TRBV18|TRBJ2-3|NA
TGTGCCAGCTCACTCACTAGCGGGGGGCCGGAGACGACGCAGTATTTT
CASSLTSGGPETTQYF
>NA|TRBV6-1|TRBJ1-2|NA
TGTGCCAGCAGTATGAGGGAGGGCTATGGCTACACCTTC
CASSMREGYGYTF